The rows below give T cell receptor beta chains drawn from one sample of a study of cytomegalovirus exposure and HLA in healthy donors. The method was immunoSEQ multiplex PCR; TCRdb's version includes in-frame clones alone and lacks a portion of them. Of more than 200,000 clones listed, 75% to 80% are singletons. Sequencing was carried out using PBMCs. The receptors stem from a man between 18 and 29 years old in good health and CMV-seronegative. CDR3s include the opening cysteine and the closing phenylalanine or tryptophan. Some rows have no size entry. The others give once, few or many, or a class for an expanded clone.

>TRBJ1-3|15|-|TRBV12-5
CASGLEQGAGNTIYF
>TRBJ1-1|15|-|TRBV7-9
CASRQDVRSDTEAFF
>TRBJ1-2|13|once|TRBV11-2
CASSSAGGDGYTF
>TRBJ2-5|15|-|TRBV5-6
CASSLRQGMVETQYF
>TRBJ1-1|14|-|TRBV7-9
CSSSFWAYRTEAFF
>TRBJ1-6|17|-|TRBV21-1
CASSKGRGGTYNSPLHF
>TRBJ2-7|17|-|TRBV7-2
CASSPLAGGYLSYEQYF
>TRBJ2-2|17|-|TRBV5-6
CASSLDTSGGKDGELFF
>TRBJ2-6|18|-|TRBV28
CASSFWQGSYSGANVLTF
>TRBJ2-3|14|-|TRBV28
CASRFGRDTDTQYF
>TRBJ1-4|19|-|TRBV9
CASSVGNRINRGLNEKLFF
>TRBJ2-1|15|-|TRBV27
CATRRERISYNEQFF
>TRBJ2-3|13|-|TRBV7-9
CASSSDNTDTQYF
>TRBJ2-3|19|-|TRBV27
CASRLQLLSRQIREGTQYF